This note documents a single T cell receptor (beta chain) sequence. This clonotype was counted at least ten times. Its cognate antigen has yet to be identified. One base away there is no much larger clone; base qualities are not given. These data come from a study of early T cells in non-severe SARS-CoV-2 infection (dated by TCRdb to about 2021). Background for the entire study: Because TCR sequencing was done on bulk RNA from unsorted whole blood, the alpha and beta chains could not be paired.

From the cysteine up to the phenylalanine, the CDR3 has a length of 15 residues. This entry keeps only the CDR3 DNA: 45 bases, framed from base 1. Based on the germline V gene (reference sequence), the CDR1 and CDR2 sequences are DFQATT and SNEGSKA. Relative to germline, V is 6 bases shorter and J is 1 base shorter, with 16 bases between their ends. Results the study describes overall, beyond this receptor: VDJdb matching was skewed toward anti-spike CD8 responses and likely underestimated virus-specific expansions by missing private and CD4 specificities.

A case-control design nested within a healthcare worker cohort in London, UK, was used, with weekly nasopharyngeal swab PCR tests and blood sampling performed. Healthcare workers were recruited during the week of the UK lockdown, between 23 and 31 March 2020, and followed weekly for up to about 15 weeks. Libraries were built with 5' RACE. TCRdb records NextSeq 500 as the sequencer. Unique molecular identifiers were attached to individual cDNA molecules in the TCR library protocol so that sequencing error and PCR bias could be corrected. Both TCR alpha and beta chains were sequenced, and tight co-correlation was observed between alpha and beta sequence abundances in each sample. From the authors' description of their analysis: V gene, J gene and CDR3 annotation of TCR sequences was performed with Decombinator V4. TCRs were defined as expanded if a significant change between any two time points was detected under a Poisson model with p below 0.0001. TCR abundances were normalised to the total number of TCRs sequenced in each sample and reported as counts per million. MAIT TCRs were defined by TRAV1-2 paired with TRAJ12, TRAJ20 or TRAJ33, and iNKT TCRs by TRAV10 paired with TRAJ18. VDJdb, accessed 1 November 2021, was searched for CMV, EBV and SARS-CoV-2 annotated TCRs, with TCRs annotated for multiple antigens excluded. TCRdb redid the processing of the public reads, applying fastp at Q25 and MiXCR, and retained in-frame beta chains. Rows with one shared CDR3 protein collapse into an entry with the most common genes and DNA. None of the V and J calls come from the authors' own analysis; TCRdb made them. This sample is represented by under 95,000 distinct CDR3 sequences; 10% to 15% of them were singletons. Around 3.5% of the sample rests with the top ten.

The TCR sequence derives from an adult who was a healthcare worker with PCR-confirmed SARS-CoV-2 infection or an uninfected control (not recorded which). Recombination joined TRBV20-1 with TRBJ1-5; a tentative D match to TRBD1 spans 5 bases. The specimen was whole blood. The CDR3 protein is CSAPTPGLSNQPQHF. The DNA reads TGCAGTGCACCGACGCCGGGACTGAGCAATCAGCCCCAGCATTTT.